A single sample gave rise to the 21 T cell receptor beta chains below, sequenced in a study of beta chain features in type 1 diabetes. Investigators reverse transcribed all isolated RNA, so they sequenced expressed TCRB transcripts. The assay was immunoSEQ multiplex PCR, and TCRdb's table has in-frame clones only and misses some. The sample contains about 240,000 clones, over 11% of which appear only once. General observations from the study: Researchers report that Type 1 diabetes patients had moderately but significantly shorter TCRB CDR3s across all four CD4+ subsets.

The antigens these receptors bind are not known. The sample taken for sequencing was naive CD4+ T cells from blood. These receptors were taken from a man between 25 and 39 years old with type 1 diabetes.

In this sample, this clone turned up a few times. The V and J genes are TRBV27 and TRBJ1-4, with D possibly TRBD1 on 5 matching bases. CDR1 and CDR2 from the germline V gene are MNHEY and SMNVEV (reference sequence). This CDR3 contains 14 residues. V was shortened by 5 bases and J by 2 bases, with 9 bases between the two germline ends. CDR3 in amino acids: CASSLRQTNEKLFF. CDR3 DNA: TGTGCCAGCAGTCTCAGACAGACTAATGAAAAACTGTTTTTT.

V gene TRBV5-1 combines with J gene TRBJ1-6; 7 nucleotides line up with TRBD1. V shed 5 bases, J shed 4 bases, and the junction held 6 bases outside the gene matches. Germline V lookup: CDR1 SGHRS, CDR2 YFSETQ. CDR3 length equals 15 residues. Written as DNA, the CDR3 is TGCGCCAGCAGGGACGGGACAGCGTATAATTCACCCCTCCACTTT. This gives the protein CASRDGTAYNSPLHF.

V gene TRBV7-6 combines with J gene TRBJ1-1; no reliable D call. V lost 4 bases, J lost 2 bases, and 14 bases lay in between. In germline, CDR1 is SGHVS, CDR2 FNYEAQ. The CDR3 totals 15 residues. The CDR3 nucleotides read TGTGCCAGCAGCTCCCGCAGCGCGACTAACACTGAAGCTTTCTTT. It codes for CASSSRSATNTEAFF.

The chain recombines TRBV6-5 with TRBJ2-5, with D maybe TRBD1 (6 bases). This CDR3 spans 15 amino acids. Trimming pared 6 bases from V and 0 bases from J, leaving 14 bases between. Per germline, CDR1 MNHEY and CDR2 SVGAGI. The CDR3 DNA follows: TGTGCCAGCAGCCGGACAGCGGAGTACCAAGAGACCCAGTACTTC. Amino acid sequence: CASSRTAEYQETQYF.

The rearrangement links TRBV6-6 to TRBJ2-7, with 9 bases aligning to TRBD2. J gave up 3 bases and V 3 bases, and 9 bases lay outside the gene matches. The germline V gene has CDR1 MNHNY and CDR2 SVGAGI (reference sequence). The CDR3 covers 16 residues. CDR3 loop: CASSYSLAGPFYEQYF. CDR3 nucleotides: TGTGCCAGCAGTTATTCCCTAGCGGGGCCGTTCTACGAGCAGTACTTC.

The gene calls are TRBV30 and TRBJ2-1, with D tentatively TRBD2 (6 bases). This CDR3 is built from 16 residues. The germline CDR1 and CDR2 sequences are GTSNPN and SVGIG (reference sequence). The V end was cut by 3 bases, the J end by 0 bases, with 15 bases between. Written as DNA, the CDR3 is TGTGCCTGGAGCCGAGAGCGGGTGAGCTCCTACAATGAGCAGTTCTTC. Protein sequence: CAWSRERVSSYNEQFF.

The chain recombines TRBV6-5 with TRBJ2-6, with D possibly matching TRBD2 (6 bases). V lost 4 bases to trimming and J lost 0 bases, with 10 bases between them. Looked up from germline, CDR1 is MNHEY and CDR2 is SVGAGI. CDR3 length: 16 amino acids. CDR3 loop: CASSSGGLSGANVLTF. The CDR3 DNA reads TGTGCCAGCAGTTCCGGAGGGCTCTCTGGGGCCAACGTCCTGACTTTC.

The DNA for the CDR3 is TGCGCCAGCAGCACTGGCGGGGTACACTATGGCTACACCTTC. Translated: CASSTGGVHYGYTF. The chain joins TRBV5-1 to TRBJ1-2; D unclear. V shed 4 bases and J shed 3 bases, with 13 bases lying between them. Germline CDR1 and CDR2: SGHRS and YFSETQ. The CDR3 consists of 14 residues. Full variable domain (outside the CDR3, taken from reference TRBV5-1 and TRBJ1-2): KAGVTQTPRYLIKTRGQQVTLSCSPISGHRSVSWYQQTPGQGLQFLFEYFSETQRNKGNFPGRFSGRQFSNSRSEMNVSTLELGDSALYLCASSTGGVHYGYTFGSGTRLTVV.

The count of this clone is one. This chain connects TRBV18 to TRBJ1-5, with a tentative D call TRBD1 (6 bases). Trimming cost V 6 bases and J 1 base, with 10 bases left between them. The CDR3 is made up of 14 amino acids. CDR1 is KGHSH and CDR2 is LQKENI in the germline V gene. Here the CDR3 reads CASSPDRSNQPQHF. The CDR3 coding sequence is TGTGCCAGCTCCCCCGACAGGAGCAATCAGCCCCAGCATTTT.

In its sample, this clone was seen a few times. The chain has TRBV11-3 and TRBJ2-5, with a weak D call TRBD2 (6 bases). The V end was cut by 0 bases, the J end by 2 bases, with 16 bases between. The CDR3 runs to 17 residues. Germline-derived CDR1 and CDR2 are SGHNT and YENEEA. The CDR3 DNA follows: TGTGCCAGCAGCTTAGATGAGCGGGCACAATCTCAAGAGACCCAGTACTTC. It translates to CASSLDERAQSQETQYF. The variable domain in full, with the rest retrieved from reference TRBV11-3 and TRBJ2-5, is EAGVVQSPRYKIIEKKQPVAFWCNPISGHNTLYWYLQNLGQGPELLIRYENEEAVDDSQLPKDRFSAERLKGVDSTLKIQPAELGDSAVYLCASSLDERAQSQETQYFGPGTRLLVL.

This chain uses TRBV5-1 with TRBJ1-1; 7 bases line up with TRBD1. Germline lookup yields CDR1 SGHRS and CDR2 YFSETQ. This CDR3 comprises 15 residues. The J segment lost 0 bases and the V segment lost 0 bases, leaving 2 bases of the junction unmatched. The CDR3: CASSLEGQLNTEAFF. The CDR3 DNA sequence: TGCGCCAGCAGCTTGGAGGGACAGCTGAACACTGAAGCTTTCTTT.

V gene TRBV7-2 combines with J gene TRBJ2-1, with D hard to call. The CDR3 has 14 residues. V shed 1 base and J shed 3 bases, with 7 bases lying between them. The V gene's germline CDR1 is SGHTA and CDR2 FQGNSA. The CDR3 here is CASSLEADYNEQFF. In nucleotides, the CDR3 is TGTGCCAGCAGCTTAGAGGCGGACTACAATGAGCAGTTCTTC.

The chain employs TRBV19 and TRBJ2-2; 14 nucleotides agree with TRBD2. The junction had 2 bases not matched to a gene; V was cut back by 4 bases and J by 7 bases. The CDR3 is 15 residues long. From germline, CDR1 is LNHDA and CDR2 SQIVND (reference sequence). CDR3 amino acids: CASSKTSGRGGELFF. The CDR3 nucleotides are TGTGCCAGTAGTAAGACTAGCGGGAGGGGCGGGGAGCTGTTTTTT.

A few counts support this clone. V gene TRBV6-5 combines with J gene TRBJ2-7; 8 positions match TRBD1. J lost 3 bases, V lost 6 bases, and 4 bases had no gene match. From germline, CDR1 is MNHEY and CDR2 SVGAGI. The CDR3 contains 13 residues. CDR3 amino acids: CASRVTGGYEQYF. CDR3 DNA: TGTGCCAGCAGGGTCACAGGGGGCTACGAGCAGTACTTC.

This clone was seen a few times. This sequence joins TRBV29-1 and TRBJ1-1; 8 bases are a match to TRBD1. The CDR3 sequence is 14 residues long. The ends lost 2 bases at V and 6 bases at J; junction bases unmatched: 8. Germline CDR1 reads SQVTM; CDR2 reads ANQGSEA. The CDR3 region has the DNA TGCAGCGTTGAACTGCAGGGGGCGCGATCTGAAGCTTTCTTT. Translated, it gives CSVELQGARSEAFF.

This rearrangement joins TRBV5-1 to TRBJ2-3; D might be TRBD1 (6 bases). The CDR3 has 17 residues. Trimming left V 0 bases short and J 1 base short, with 15 bases between. Germline V CDR1 and CDR2: SGHRS, YFSETQ. The DNA for the CDR3 is TGCGCCAGCAGCTTGGGTCACAGGGACGTCGGCACAGATACGCAGTATTTT. Amino acids: CASSLGHRDVGTDTQYF. The complete variable domain, with remaining parts taken from reference TRBV5-1 and TRBJ2-3, reads KAGVTQTPRYLIKTRGQQVTLSCSPISGHRSVSWYQQTPGQGLQFLFEYFSETQRNKGNFPGRFSGRQFSNSRSEMNVSTLELGDSALYLCASSLGHRDVGTDTQYFGPGTRLTVL.

This clone was found a few times. The chain is built from TRBV30 and TRBJ1-4, with a possible D match to TRBD1 (6 bases). The germline CDR1 and CDR2 sequences are GTSNPN and SVGIG (reference sequence). This CDR3 spans 16 amino acids. Trimming took off 0 bases at V and 0 bases at J, with 11 bases between the two ends. The CDR3 loop is CAWSVFQGSTNEKLFF. CDR3 coding DNA: TGTGCCTGGAGTGTATTTCAGGGGTCAACTAATGAAAAACTGTTTTTT. Variable domain in full (rest from reference TRBV30 and TRBJ1-4): SQTIHQWPATLVQPVGSPLSLECTVEGTSNPNLYWYRQAAGRGLQLLFYSVGIGQISSEVPQNLSASRPQDRQFILSSKKLLLSDSGFYLCAWSVFQGSTNEKLFFGSGTQLSVL.

V is TRBV5-4 and J is TRBJ2-1; D not resolved. Per germline, CDR1 SGHNT and CDR2 YYREEE (reference sequence). This CDR3 is built from 13 residues. V was clipped by 8 bases and J by 4 bases, with 13 bases between them. Here the CDR3 reads CASELRSYNEQFF. CDR3 nucleotide sequence: TGTGCCAGTGAGCTGCGGTCGTACAATGAGCAGTTCTTC. Filled out from reference TRBV5-4 and TRBJ2-1, the complete variable domain reads ETGVTQSPTHLIKTRGQQVTLRCSSQSGHNTVSWYQQALGQGPQFIFQYYREEENGRGNFPPRFSGLQFPNYSSELNVNALELDDSALYLCASELRSYNEQFFGPGTRLTVL.

The chain links TRBV30 to TRBJ1-1, with D unclear. Trimming cost V 3 bases and J 7 bases, with 9 bases left between them. The CDR3 is 11 residues long. Per germline, CDR1 GTSNPN and CDR2 SVGIG (reference sequence). The CDR3 DNA is TGTGCCTGGAGGGGCCCCTATGAAGCTTTCTTT. Protein sequence: CAWRGPYEAFF.

The rearrangement links TRBV29-1 to TRBJ2-5; tentatively, D is TRBD2 (7 bases). Germline loops: CDR1 SQVTM, CDR2 ANQGSEA. The CDR3 loop spans 15 amino acids. V was clipped by 2 bases and J by 5 bases, with 18 bases between them. The CDR3 region is CSVELLRGGMETQYF. For the CDR3, the DNA is TGCAGCGTTGAACTTCTCAGGGGAGGGATGGAGACCCAGTACTTC.

This clone has a handful of counts. The V and J genes are TRBV9 and TRBJ2-7; D not certain. CDR1 and CDR2 (germline): SGDLS, YYNGEE. Trimming took 0 bases from V and 1 from J, leaving 5 bases between them. The CDR3 is 13 amino acids. The CDR3 nucleotides read TGTGCCAGCAGCGTAGCAGGATCCTACGAGCAGTACTTC. The encoded protein is CASSVAGSYEQYF.